This T cell receptor beta chain was sequenced in a study of low-dose radiotherapy and immunotherapy resistance in tumors. Study-level background: A total of 6.5 Gy was given to Cohort 1 as 0.5 Gy per fraction every 2 weeks. Intravenous cyclophosphamide 200 mg/m2 was given every two weeks, one day before radiation and immunotherapy.

The length of the CDR3 is 14 residues. CDR1 SGHTA and CDR2 FQGNSA come from the germline V gene. J was trimmed by 1 base and V by 11 bases; bases with no gene match: 9. This clonotype was detected ten times or more. Primers targeting TRAV and TRBV primed first-strand cDNA, covering alpha and beta chains. TCR amplification used roughly 21 PCR cycles, a constant-region primer and a V-primer adapter. TCRdb redid the calling of the reads with MiXCR, one entry per CDR3 protein. This sample has roughly 100,000 distinct CDR3 sequences; under 25% occur once, and the top ten carry roughly 3.9%. Time point indicated: after trial treatment. Treatment described: LDRT plus nivolumab, ipilimumab, low-dose cyclophosphamide and aspirin (RACIN trial). Those eligible were patients bearing advanced solid tumors lacking tumor-infiltrating lymphocytes.

The receptor was isolated from a male donor with prostate cancer. This chain connects TRBV7-2 to TRBJ1-1, with 8 positions matching TRBD1. The sequencing here drew on PBMCs, taken after low-dose radiotherapy plus immunotherapy. CDR3 region: CASAEGTGNTEAFF. CDR3 in DNA: TGTGCCTCCGCGGAAGGGACAGGGAACACTGAAGCTTTCTTT.